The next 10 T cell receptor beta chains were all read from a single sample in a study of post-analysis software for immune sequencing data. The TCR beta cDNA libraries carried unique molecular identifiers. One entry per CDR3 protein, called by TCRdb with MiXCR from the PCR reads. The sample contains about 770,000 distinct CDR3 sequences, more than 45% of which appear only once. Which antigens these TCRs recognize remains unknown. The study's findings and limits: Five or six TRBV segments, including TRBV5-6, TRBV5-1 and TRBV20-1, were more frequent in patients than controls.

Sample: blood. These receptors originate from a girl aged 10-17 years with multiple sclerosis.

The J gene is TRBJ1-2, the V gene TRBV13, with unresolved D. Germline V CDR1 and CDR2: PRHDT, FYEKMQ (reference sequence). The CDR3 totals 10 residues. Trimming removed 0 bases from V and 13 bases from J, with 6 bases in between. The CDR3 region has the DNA TGTGCCAGCAGCTTAGGCGGCGTCACCTTC. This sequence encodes CASSLGGVTF.

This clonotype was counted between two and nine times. This chain's CDR3 is CASSPRRAEGYTF. As DNA, the CDR3 is TGTGCCAGCAGCCCCCGCCGGGCGGAGGGCTACACCTTC. The gene calls are TRBV7-2 and TRBJ1-2; D is uncertain. The V and J ends lost 5 bases and 8 bases respectively, with 15 bases between them. The CDR3 runs 13 residues. The germline CDR1 and CDR2 sequences are SGHTA and FQGNSA.

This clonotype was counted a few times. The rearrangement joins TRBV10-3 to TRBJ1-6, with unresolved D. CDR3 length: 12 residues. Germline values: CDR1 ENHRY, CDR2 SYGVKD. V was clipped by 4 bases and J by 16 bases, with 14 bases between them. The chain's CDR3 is CAISGNRDKLHF. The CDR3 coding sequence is TGTGCCATCAGTGGGAACAGAGACAAGCTCCACTTT.

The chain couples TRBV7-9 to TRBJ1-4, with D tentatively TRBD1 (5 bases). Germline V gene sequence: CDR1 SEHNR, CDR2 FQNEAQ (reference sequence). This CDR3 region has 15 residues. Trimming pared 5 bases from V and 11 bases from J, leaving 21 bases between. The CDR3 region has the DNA TGTGCCAGCAGCCCGATCACAGGTGGCGCCTTCAAACTGTTTTTT. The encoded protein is CASSPITGGAFKLFF. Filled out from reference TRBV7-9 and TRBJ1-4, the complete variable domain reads DTGVSQNPRHKITKRGQNVTFRCDPISEHNRLYWYRQTLGQGPEFLTYFQNEAQLEKSRLLSDRFSAERPKGSFSTLEIQRTEQGDSAMYLCASSPITGGAFKLFFGSGTQLSVL.

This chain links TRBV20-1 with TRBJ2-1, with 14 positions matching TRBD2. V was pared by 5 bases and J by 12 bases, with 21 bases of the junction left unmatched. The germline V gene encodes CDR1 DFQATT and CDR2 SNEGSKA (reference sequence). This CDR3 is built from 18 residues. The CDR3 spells CSAAGLAGEGLITWGQFF. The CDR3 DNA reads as TGCAGTGCTGCGGGACTAGCGGGAGAAGGTTTAATCACCTGGGGGCAGTTCTTC.

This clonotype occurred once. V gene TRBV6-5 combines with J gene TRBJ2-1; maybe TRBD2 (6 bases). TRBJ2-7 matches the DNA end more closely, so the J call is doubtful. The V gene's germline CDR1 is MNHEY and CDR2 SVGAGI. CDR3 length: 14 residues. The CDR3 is CASSDGSESYEQYF. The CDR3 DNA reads TGTGCCAGCAGTGACGGGAGCGAGTCCTACGAGCAGTACTTC.

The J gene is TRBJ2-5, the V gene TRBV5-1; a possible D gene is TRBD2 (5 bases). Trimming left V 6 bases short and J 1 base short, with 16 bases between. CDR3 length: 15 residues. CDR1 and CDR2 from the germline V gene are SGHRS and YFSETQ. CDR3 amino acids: CASTSMATSQETQYF. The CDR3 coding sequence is TGCGCCAGCACCTCCATGGCCACTAGCCAAGAGACCCAGTACTTC.

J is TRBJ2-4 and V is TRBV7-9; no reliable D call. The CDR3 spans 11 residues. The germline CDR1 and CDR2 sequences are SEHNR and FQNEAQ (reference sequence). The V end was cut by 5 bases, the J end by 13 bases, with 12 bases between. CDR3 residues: CASSIDALQYF. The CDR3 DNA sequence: TGTGCCAGCAGCATCGACGCCTTACAGTACTTC.

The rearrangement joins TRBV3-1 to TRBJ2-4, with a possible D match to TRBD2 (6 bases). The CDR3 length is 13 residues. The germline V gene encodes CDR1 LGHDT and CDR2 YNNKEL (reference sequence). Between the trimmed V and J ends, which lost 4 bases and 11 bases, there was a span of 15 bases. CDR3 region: CASSPGLTRVQYF. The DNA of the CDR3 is TGTGCCAGCAGCCCCGGACTAACCCGAGTTCAGTACTTC.

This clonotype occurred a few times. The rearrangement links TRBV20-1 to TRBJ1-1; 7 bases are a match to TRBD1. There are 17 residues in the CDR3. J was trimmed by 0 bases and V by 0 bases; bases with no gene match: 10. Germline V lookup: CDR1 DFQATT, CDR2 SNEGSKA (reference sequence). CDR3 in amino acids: CSARDQMDRRMNTEAFF. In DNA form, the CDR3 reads TGCAGTGCTAGAGATCAAATGGACAGGCGTATGAACACTGAAGCTTTCTTT.